These T cell receptor beta chains were read from a single sample in a study of OX40 agonist ivuxolimab in advanced cancers. Clones were read by immunoSEQ multiplex PCR, and TCRdb kept only the in-frame ones, dropping some. This repertoire shows fewer than 85,000 clones, about 85% found once; its top ten account for 0.5% to 0.55%. Specimen: CD4+ or CD8+ T cells sorted from blood, collected in a trial of the OX40 agonist ivuxolimab. The receptors shown here come from an adult with an advanced solid tumor such as melanoma, head and neck, liver or kidney cancer. Each CDR3 is given with its conserved first and last residue. Each record gives: D gene, clone size, J gene, CDR3 length, V gene, CDR3 DNA, CDR3 protein. D genes are given only for firm matches. For some rows the clone size is stated as once, few or many, or as a class when expanded; others skip it.

NA	NA	TRBJ2-1	15	TRBV7-2	TGTGCCAGCAGCCCCTGGGCTAGCAGGTACAATGAGCAGTTCTTC	CASSPWASRYNEQFF
TRBD2	NA	TRBJ2-1	17	TRBV19	TGTGCCAGTAGTAAACCCCCTGGCGGGAGGGCGAGTAATGAGCAGTTCTTC	CASSKPPGGRASNEQFF
NA	NA	TRBJ1-1	16	TRBV5-1	TGCGCCAGCAGCACAATACGACGGAGTGGGTACACTGAAGCTTTCTTT	CASSTIRRSGYTEAFF
NA	NA	TRBJ1-3	15	TRBV5-6	TGTGCCAGCAGCGGGACATACAACTCTGGAAACACCATATATTTT	CASSGTYNSGNTIYF
TRBD1	NA	TRBJ1-3	15	TRBV5-1	TGCGCCAGCAGCCAGACAGGGGGTCAAGGAAACACCATATATTTT	CASSQTGGQGNTIYF
TRBD2	NA	TRBJ2-7	14	TRBV6-5	TGTGCCAGCAGTTACGGTGGGGAGGGATACGAGCAGTACTTC	CASSYGGEGYEQYF
NA	NA	TRBJ2-7	9	TRBV6-4	TGTGCCAGCAGGCAAGAGCAGTACTTC	CASRQEQYF
NA	NA	TRBJ1-1	14	TRBV6-5	TGTGCCAGCAGGCCTCACCGGGCAAACACTGAAGCTTTCTTT	CASRPHRANTEAFF
TRBD2	NA	TRBJ2-7	14	TRBV10-3	TGTGCCATCAACCCGGGACTAGCGTCCTACGAGCAGTACTTC	CAINPGLASYEQYF
TRBD1	NA	TRBJ1-2	15	TRBV6-5	TGTGCCAGCAGTGGATCCCGGGACAGGATTTCTGGCTACACCTTC	CASSGSRDRISGYTF
NA	NA	TRBJ1-5	14	TRBV10-3	TGTGCCATCAGTGACCTTAAAACAGGACCGCCCCAGCATTTT	CAISDLKTGPPQHF
TRBD1	NA	TRBJ1-2	13	TRBV15	TGTGCCACCAGTATGGACAGGTCCTATGGCTACACCTTC	CATSMDRSYGYTF
TRBD1	once	TRBJ1-2	14	TRBV28	TGTGCCAGCAGCTTTACAGGACAGGGGCGCGGCTACACCTTC	CASSFTGQGRGYTF
NA	NA	TRBJ1-1	14	TRBV5-6	TGTGCCAGCAGCTTGGCGGGCGGAGACACTGAAGCTTTCTTT	CASSLAGGDTEAFF
TRBD2	NA	TRBJ2-3	16	TRBV5-4	TGTGCCAGCAGGGGAGGGGCGACTGGGAACACAGATACGCAGTATTTT	CASRGGATGNTDTQYF
NA	NA	TRBJ1-4	15	TRBV5-1	TGCGCCAGCAGCACAGGGCAGGGTACGTTAGAAAAACTGTTTTTT	CASSTGQGTLEKLFF
NA	NA	TRBJ2-5	15	TRBV9	TGTGCCAGCAGCGTAGAGGGGAATAGGTTGGAGACCCAGTACTTC	CASSVEGNRLETQYF
NA	NA	TRBJ2-7	13	TRBV7-9	TGTGCCAGCAGCTTCCGTAGGGACGCCCCTTTTCACTTC	CASSFRRDAPFHF
TRBD1	NA	TRBJ1-2	14	TRBV19	TGTGCCAGTAGTATAGGGTCAGGGGGCTATGGCTACACCTTC	CASSIGSGGYGYTF
NA	NA	TRBJ1-3	14	TRBV6-5	TGTGCCAGCACCGAAACTGGGAGTGGAAACACCATATATTTT	CASTETGSGNTIYF
NA	NA	TRBJ1-2	13	TRBV6-1	TGTGCCAGCTGGAGGGGGATGGACTATGGCTACACCTTC	CASWRGMDYGYTF
NA	NA	TRBJ1-6	13	TRBV7-9	TGTGCCAGCACCTCGGTCGGGAATTCACCCCTCCACTTT	CASTSVGNSPLHF
NA	NA	TRBJ2-1	14	TRBV4-3	TGCGCCAGCAGCCAAGATCTGGGCGGGAATGAGCAGTTCTTC	CASSQDLGGNEQFF
TRBD1	once	TRBJ2-2	16	TRBV7-2	TGTGCCAGCAGCTTAGGGGGGACAGTGAACACCGGGGAGCTGTTTTTT	CASSLGGTVNTGELFF
NA	once	TRBJ2-7	13	TRBV7-2	TGTGCCAGCAGCCCCGACAGTACCTACGAGCAGTACTTC	CASSPDSTYEQYF
NA	NA	TRBJ1-1	11	TRBV5-6	TGTGCCAGCAGCTTGGTGGAGGAAGCTTTCTTT	CASSLVEEAFF
TRBD1	NA	TRBJ2-3	14	TRBV5-1	TGCGCCAGCAGCTTGGAAGGGGGCGGAGATACGCAGTATTTT	CASSLEGGGDTQYF
NA	NA	TRBJ2-7	13	TRBV6-5	TGTGCCAGCAGTTACGAGGAGGACTACGAGCAGTACTTC	CASSYEEDYEQYF
TRBD2	NA	TRBJ2-3	13	TRBV28	TGTGCCAGCACCCACGGGGGGGGAGATACGCAGTATTTT	CASTHGGGDTQYF
NA	NA	TRBJ2-3	16	TRBV4-1	TGCGCCAGCAGCCAGGGGACTCACCAGGTCACAGATACGCAGTATTTT	CASSQGTHQVTDTQYF
TRBD1	NA	TRBJ1-2	13	TRBV7-9	TGTGCCAGCAGCCTCTTGACAGGGGCTGGCTACACCTTC	CASSLLTGAGYTF
TRBD2	NA	TRBJ2-7	17	TRBV29-1	TGCAGCGTTGGTGCAGTAGCGGGAGGGCCGAGCTCCTACGAGCAGTACTTC	CSVGAVAGGPSSYEQYF
TRBD1	NA	TRBJ1-1	18	TRBV13	TGTGCCAGCAGCTTAGGAGGGACAGGGGGCGCGATGAGGACTGAAGCTTTCTTT	CASSLGGTGGAMRTEAFF
NA	once	TRBJ2-7	14	TRBV15	TGTGCCACCAGCAGAGATGGGGGGACATACGAGCAGTACTTC	CATSRDGGTYEQYF
NA	NA	TRBJ1-5	15	TRBV6-1	TGTGCCAGCAGTGAAGCAGGATTGACGAGTCAGCCCCAGCATTTT	CASSEAGLTSQPQHF
NA	NA	TRBJ1-2	15	TRBV7-9	TGTGCCAGCAGCCCCCGGACAGACTCGGACTATGGCTACACCTTC	CASSPRTDSDYGYTF
NA	NA	TRBJ2-7	14	TRBV11-2	TGTGCCAGCAGCTTAGCCCAGGGACCCTACGAGCAGTACTTC	CASSLAQGPYEQYF
NA	NA	TRBJ1-1	13	TRBV2	TGTGCCAGCAAGGGGCCCTGGGGAAGCGCCGCTTTCTTT	CASKGPWGSAAFF
TRBD1	NA	TRBJ1-2	14	TRBV10-3	TGTGCCACGAGGGAACAGGGGGCGTATCCTGGCTACACCTTC	CATREQGAYPGYTF
NA	NA	TRBJ2-5	13	TRBV4-1	TGCGCCAGCAGCCAGGGTTCGAGGGAGACCCAGTACTTC	CASSQGSRETQYF
NA	NA	TRBJ2-3	11	TRBV11-1	TGTGCCAGCAGCCCAGCGGATACGCAGTATTTT	CASSPADTQYF
NA	NA	TRBJ2-7	12	TRBV5-4	TGTGCCAGCAGCTTCAGGGGCTACGAGCAGTACTTC	CASSFRGYEQYF
NA	NA	TRBJ2-5	14	TRBV28	TGTGCCAGTCATTCGGTCAACTTCCAAGAGACCCAGTACTTC	CASHSVNFQETQYF
NA	NA	TRBJ2-7	11	TRBV6-5	TGTGCCAGCAGTTACAATGTCGAGCAGTACTTC	CASSYNVEQYF
NA	NA	TRBJ2-7	12	TRBV7-8	TGTGCCAGCAGCCACAAGGGCTACGAGCAGTACTTC	CASSHKGYEQYF
NA	NA	TRBJ2-2	13	TRBV6-6	TGTGCCAGCAGGCCGAGGGGGGCCGGGGAGCTGTTTTTT	CASRPRGAGELFF
TRBD1	NA	TRBJ1-5	12	TRBV28	TGTGCCAGCGTCGGGACAGATCAGCCCCAGCATTTT	CASVGTDQPQHF
TRBD1	NA	TRBJ1-5	15	TRBV7-9	TGTGCCAGCAGCCCGACAGGGGGTGGCAGTCAGCCCCAGCATTTT	CASSPTGGGSQPQHF
NA	NA	TRBJ1-3	15	TRBV6-5	TGTGCCAGCAGGGCCCCCGGGAGCACTGGAAACACCATATATTTT	CASRAPGSTGNTIYF
TRBD1	once	TRBJ2-5	15	TRBV5-6	TGTGCCAGCAGCCTGGGACAGGGCGGACTAGAGACCCAGTACTTC	CASSLGQGGLETQYF
NA	NA	TRBJ2-1	16	TRBV19	TGTGCCAGTAGTATAGATATAGGTCCTCGCTACAATGAGCAGTTCTTC	CASSIDIGPRYNEQFF
NA	few	TRBJ2-5	16	TRBV5-1	TGCGCCAGCAGCTTGGCGGGTCAGAACTCCAAAGAGACCCAGTACTTC	CASSLAGQNSKETQYF
NA	NA	TRBJ1-4	15	TRBV4-2	TGTGCCAGCAGCCAAGTAGAAGGGATTAATGAAAAACTGTTTTTT	CASSQVEGINEKLFF
TRBD1	medium-sized	TRBJ1-5	14	TRBV5-1	TGCGCCAGCAGCTCCGACAGGGGCAATCAGCCCCAGCATTTT	CASSSDRGNQPQHF
TRBD1	NA	TRBJ1-5	19	TRBV28	TGTGCCAGCGGGTACGCCGGGACAGGGGGTCTGGGCGGCAATCAGCCCCAGCATTTT	CASGYAGTGGLGGNQPQHF
TRBD2	once	TRBJ2-1	18	TRBV6-1	TGTGCCAGCAGGGAAACCCCCTTGGGAGCGGGGGATATCGAGCAGGAGTTCTTC	CASRETPLGAGDIEQEFF
NA	NA	TRBJ1-2	12	TRBV6-6	TGTGCCAGCAGTTACTCCGGGATTGGCTACACCTTC	CASSYSGIGYTF
NA	NA	TRBJ1-4	16	TRBV5-6	TGTGCCAGCAGCTACTTCGGGTTCGCAACTAATGAAAAACTGTTTTTT	CASSYFGFATNEKLFF
NA	NA	TRBJ1-2	12	TRBV28	TGTGCCAGCTCGGCAGATAACTATGGCTACACCTTC	CASSADNYGYTF
NA	NA	TRBJ1-1	12	TRBV5-6	TGTGCCAGCAGCTTGGGGCCTAGGGAAGCTTTCTTT	CASSLGPREAFF